The rows below give T cell receptor beta chains drawn from one sample of a study of T cells in Graves' hyperthyroidism and ophthalmopathy. TCRdb independently ran MiXCR on the multiplex PCR reads; one entry per CDR3 protein. The data show about half a million distinct CDR3 sequences, around 15% seen once. Source material: blood. These receptor sequences come from a woman aged 25 to 39 with Graves' ophthalmopathy. CDR3s include the opening cysteine and the closing phenylalanine or tryptophan. D genes are given only for firm matches. Clone size is given for some rows only: seen once, a few or many times, or a class if the clone is expanded.

d_call: TRBD2; v_call: TRBV28; clone_size: many; j_call: TRBJ2-3; cdr3_nt: TGTGCCAGCAGTTTCGCGACTAGCGGGAGGGCCGGTACGCAGTATTTT; cdr3_aa: CASSFATSGRAGTQYF
d_call: TRBD1; v_call: TRBV29-1; clone_size: many; j_call: TRBJ2-7; cdr3_nt: TGCAGCGGTGGACAGGGGCTGGGCGAGCAGTACTTC; cdr3_aa: CSGGQGLGEQYF
d_call: TRBD1; v_call: TRBV6-1; clone_size: many; j_call: TRBJ2-1; cdr3_nt: TGTGCCAGCAGGGACAGGGGGGTCGACGGCAATGAGCAGTTCTTC; cdr3_aa: CASRDRGVDGNEQFF
d_call: TRBD2; v_call: TRBV30; clone_size: many; j_call: TRBJ2-3; cdr3_nt: TGTGCCTGGAGTGGCCCGGGACTAGTGACAGATACGCAGTATTTT; cdr3_aa: CAWSGPGLVTDTQYF
d_call: TRBD2; v_call: TRBV6-5; clone_size: many; j_call: TRBJ2-1; cdr3_nt: TGTGCCAGCAGTTACGGGGTAGCGGGAAACAATGAGCAGTTCTTC; cdr3_aa: CASSYGVAGNNEQFF
d_call: NA; v_call: TRBV3-1; clone_size: many; j_call: TRBJ1-1; cdr3_nt: TGTGCCAGCAGCCCCCCGGGAAGGGTCACTGAAGCTTTCTTT; cdr3_aa: CASSPPGRVTEAFF
d_call: NA; v_call: TRBV7-2; clone_size: many; j_call: TRBJ2-1; cdr3_nt: TGTGCCAGCAGCCCCTTTTTTTCTCCCCTGGAGGGTGCGCATGAGCAGTTCTTC; cdr3_aa: CASSPFFSPLEGAHEQFF
d_call: NA; v_call: TRBV7-9; clone_size: NA; j_call: TRBJ2-7; cdr3_nt: TGTGCCAGCAGCTTAACGTTTATCTCTGAGCAGTACTTC; cdr3_aa: CASSLTFISEQYF
d_call: TRBD1; v_call: TRBV12-3/TRBV12-4; clone_size: many; j_call: TRBJ2-5; cdr3_nt: TGTGCCAGCAGTTTTCTTACAGGGGTTGAGACCCAGTACTTC; cdr3_aa: CASSFLTGVETQYF
d_call: NA; v_call: TRBV10-2; clone_size: many; j_call: TRBJ2-7; cdr3_nt: TGCGCCAGCAGTGAGTTCAGGGGCCTCTACGAGCAGTACTTC; cdr3_aa: CASSEFRGLYEQYF
d_call: NA; v_call: TRBV6-1; clone_size: few; j_call: TRBJ2-2; cdr3_nt: TGTGCCAGCAGTGACGGACCGAACACCGGGGAGCTGTTTTTT; cdr3_aa: CASSDGPNTGELFF
d_call: TRBD2; v_call: TRBV28; clone_size: NA; j_call: TRBJ2-7; cdr3_nt: TGTGCCAGCAGAAGGAGCGGGAGAGACGACGAGCAGTACTTC; cdr3_aa: CASRRSGRDDEQYF
d_call: NA; v_call: TRBV20-1; clone_size: few; j_call: TRBJ2-1; cdr3_nt: TGCAGTGCCAGCCCCAACGCGGGAGTGGGGGCCAGCAATGAGCAGTTCTTC; cdr3_aa: CSASPNAGVGASNEQFF
d_call: NA; v_call: TRBV7-2; clone_size: many; j_call: TRBJ2-1; cdr3_nt: TGTGCCAGCAGCCGACCGACTAGCAATGAGCAGTTCTTC; cdr3_aa: CASSRPTSNEQFF
d_call: TRBD1; v_call: TRBV12-3/TRBV12-4; clone_size: NA; j_call: TRBJ2-2; cdr3_nt: TGTGCCAGCAGGGAAGGACAGGCGTGGGGGCTGTTTTTT; cdr3_aa: CASREGQAWGLFF
d_call: NA; v_call: TRBV27; clone_size: many; j_call: TRBJ2-1; cdr3_nt: TGTGCCAGCAGTTCTGAACTATACTCCTACAATGAGCAGTTCTTC; cdr3_aa: CASSSELYSYNEQFF
d_call: TRBD1; v_call: TRBV18; clone_size: many; j_call: TRBJ2-7; cdr3_nt: TGTGCCAGCTCACCTAGACAGGGGTCCTACGAGCAGTACTTC; cdr3_aa: CASSPRQGSYEQYF
d_call: TRBD2; v_call: TRBV20-1; clone_size: many; j_call: TRBJ2-7; cdr3_nt: TGCAGTGCCCGCGGGAGTCGAAACGAGCAGTACTTC; cdr3_aa: CSARGSRNEQYF
d_call: NA; v_call: TRBV30; clone_size: many; j_call: TRBJ1-1; cdr3_nt: TGTGCCTGGAGCCAAGGGGGCACTGAAGCTTTCTTT; cdr3_aa: CAWSQGGTEAFF
d_call: NA; v_call: TRBV7-2; clone_size: many; j_call: TRBJ2-7; cdr3_nt: TGTGCCAGCAGCTCCAGGACTGCACAAAACACCTACGAGCAGTACTTC; cdr3_aa: CASSSRTAQNTYEQYF
d_call: TRBD2; v_call: TRBV6-9; clone_size: NA; j_call: TRBJ2-5; cdr3_nt: TGTGCCAGCAGTTACCCAGGACTAGCGGGAGGCGAGACCCAGTACTTC; cdr3_aa: CASSYPGLAGGETQYF
d_call: NA; v_call: TRBV24-1; clone_size: many; j_call: TRBJ2-1; cdr3_nt: TGTGCCACCAGTGATTTCGGCCAGGGGTCCTACAATGAGCAGTTCTTC; cdr3_aa: CATSDFGQGSYNEQFF
d_call: TRBD1; v_call: TRBV14; clone_size: NA; j_call: TRBJ1-4; cdr3_nt: TGTGCCAGCAGCCAAAACAGGGGGAACGAAAAACTGTTTTTT; cdr3_aa: CASSQNRGNEKLFF
d_call: NA; v_call: TRBV7-9; clone_size: NA; j_call: TRBJ1-5; cdr3_nt: TGTGCCAGCAGCTTTCTGGCAGGGCAGCCCCAGCATTTT; cdr3_aa: CASSFLAGQPQHF
d_call: TRBD2; v_call: TRBV20-1; clone_size: many; j_call: TRBJ2-7; cdr3_nt: TGCAGTGCTATTATAGCGGGCACCTACGAGCAGTACTTC; cdr3_aa: CSAIIAGTYEQYF
d_call: NA; v_call: TRBV7-2; clone_size: many; j_call: TRBJ2-7; cdr3_nt: TGTGCCAGCAGCTTAGAAATAGGGGCAGGGTACGAGCAGTACTTC; cdr3_aa: CASSLEIGAGYEQYF
d_call: TRBD1; v_call: TRBV29-1; clone_size: NA; j_call: TRBJ1-1; cdr3_nt: TGCAGCGTTGAAGCTGGACAGGGCTTCACTGAAGCTTTCTTT; cdr3_aa: CSVEAGQGFTEAFF